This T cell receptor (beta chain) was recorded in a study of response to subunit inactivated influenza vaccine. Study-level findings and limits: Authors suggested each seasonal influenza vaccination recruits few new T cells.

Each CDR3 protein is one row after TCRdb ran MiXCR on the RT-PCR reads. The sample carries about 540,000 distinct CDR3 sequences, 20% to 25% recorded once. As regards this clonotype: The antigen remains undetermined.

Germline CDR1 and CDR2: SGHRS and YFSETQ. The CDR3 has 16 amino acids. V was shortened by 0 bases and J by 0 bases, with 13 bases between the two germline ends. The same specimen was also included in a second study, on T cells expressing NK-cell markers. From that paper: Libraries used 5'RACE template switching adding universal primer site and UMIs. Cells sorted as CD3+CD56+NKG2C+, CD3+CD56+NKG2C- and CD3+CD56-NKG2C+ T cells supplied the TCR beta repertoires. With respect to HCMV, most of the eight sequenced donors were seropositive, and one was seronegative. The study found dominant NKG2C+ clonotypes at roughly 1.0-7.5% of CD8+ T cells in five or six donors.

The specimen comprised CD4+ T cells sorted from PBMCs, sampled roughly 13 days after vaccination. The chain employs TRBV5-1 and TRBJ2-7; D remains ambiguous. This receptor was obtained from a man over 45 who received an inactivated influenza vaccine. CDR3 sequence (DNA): TGCGCCAGCAGCTTGGTCCAGACCGGTAGCTCCTACGAGCAGTACTTC. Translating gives CASSLVQTGSSYEQYF.